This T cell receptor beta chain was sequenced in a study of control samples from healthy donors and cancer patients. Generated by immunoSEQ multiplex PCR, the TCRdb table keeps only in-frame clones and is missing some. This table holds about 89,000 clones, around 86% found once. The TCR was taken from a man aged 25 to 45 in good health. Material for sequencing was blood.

CDR3 coding DNA: TGCAGCGTTGAAGTACAGGAGGGGCGCTATGGCTACACCTTC. Protein sequence: CSVEVQEGRYGYTF. This rearrangement joins TRBV29-1 to TRBJ1-2, with a tentative D call TRBD1 (5 bases). V shed 1 base and J shed 4 bases, with 13 bases lying between them. Germline V gene sequence: CDR1 SQVTM, CDR2 ANQGSEA. This CDR3 region has 14 residues.